The 31 T cell receptor beta chains given below trace back to one sample, sequenced in a study of OX40 agonist ivuxolimab in advanced cancers. Measured with immunoSEQ multiplex PCR; TCRdb has only the in-frame clones, and not every one. The data hold approximately 66,000 clones, with just over 85% observed a single time. Source: CD4+ or CD8+ T cells sorted from blood, taken in a trial of the OX40 agonist ivuxolimab. Receptors originate from an adult with an advanced solid tumor such as melanoma, head and neck, liver or kidney cancer.

J is TRBJ2-3 and V is TRBV7-2, with D perhaps TRBD2 (7 bases). In germline, CDR1 is SGHTA, CDR2 FQGNSA. Trimming removed 5 bases at V and 8 bases at J, with 23 bases between. CDR3 length: 16 amino acids. Here the CDR3 DNA reads TGTGCCAGCAGCCCTAGCCCCCTCCAGGGAGGGGGTACGCAGTATTTT. It specifies CASSPSPLQGGGTQYF.

The gene calls are TRBV14 and TRBJ1-4; the match to TRBD1 covers 7 bases. After removal of 1 base from V and 4 bases from J, the junction contained 3 bases not matched to a gene. Germline CDR1 reads SGHDN; CDR2 reads FVKESK. The CDR3 is made up of 15 amino acids. The CDR3 coding sequence is TGTGCCAGCAGCCAAGGGAGACAGGGTAATGAAAAACTGTTTTTT. Protein sequence: CASSQGRQGNEKLFF.

The V call is TRBV7-3, the J call TRBJ2-2; D may be TRBD1 or TRBD2 (6 bases each). The CDR3 contains 15 residues. V lost 4 bases and J lost 6, with 15 bases in between. CDR1 and CDR2 from the germline V gene are SGHTA and FQGTGA. CDR3 protein: CASSSSRGRAGELFF. The CDR3 region has the DNA TGTGCCAGCAGCTCGAGCCGGGGGCGCGCCGGGGAGCTGTTTTTT.

V usage is TRBV7-8 and J usage is TRBJ2-7, with D unresolved. This CDR3 has 15 residues. CDR1 and CDR2 from the germline V gene are SGHVS and FQNEAQ. Trimming took 1 base from V and 2 from J, leaving 12 bases between them. The CDR3 region is CASSLEADRAYEQYF. CDR3 nucleotide sequence: TGTGCCAGCAGCTTAGAGGCAGATAGAGCCTACGAGCAGTACTTC.

The V gene is TRBV2, the J gene TRBJ1-6; TRBD1 aligns across 8 bases. The V and J ends lost 11 bases and 2 bases, in that order; junction bases with no gene match: 5. CDR1 and CDR2 from the germline V gene are SNHLY and FYNNEI. The CDR3 totals 14 residues. The CDR3, as DNA: TGTGCCGGAAGACAGGGGCCCTATAATTCACCCCTCCACTTT. Amino acids: CAGRQGPYNSPLHF.

The chain is built from TRBV7-9 and TRBJ1-2; D is undetermined. The V gene lost 4 bases and the J gene lost 2 bases, with 5 bases spanning the gap. The CDR3 has 12 residues. Germline V CDR1 and CDR2: SEHNR, FQNEAQ (reference sequence). In nucleotides, the CDR3 is TGTGCCAGCAGCTATGAGAACTATGGCTACACCTTC. Amino acid sequence: CASSYENYGYTF.

The V call is TRBV6-5, the J call TRBJ1-2, with 10 bases that match TRBD1. This CDR3 comprises 15 residues. CDR1 is MNHEY and CDR2 is SVGAGI in the germline V gene. The trim removed 0 bases at V and 2 bases at J, leaving 0 bases unmatched. CDR3 amino acids: CASSYSGQGNYGYTF. The DNA for the CDR3 is TGTGCCAGCAGTTACTCGGGACAGGGGAACTATGGCTACACCTTC.

The chain combines TRBV5-6 with TRBJ2-7; D gene ambiguous. Trimming removed 0 bases at V and 3 bases at J, with 10 bases between. Germline values: CDR1 SGHDT, CDR2 YYEEEE. The CDR3 loop spans 14 amino acids. For the CDR3, the DNA is TGTGCCAGCAGCTTGGTTCAGATAAGCTACGAGCAGTACTTC. Residues: CASSLVQISYEQYF.

This clone was seen a handful of times. The J gene is TRBJ2-3, the V gene TRBV5-4, with TRBD2 as a possible D gene (6 bases). V gave up 4 bases and J gave up 0 bases, with 15 bases separating them. This CDR3 region has 16 residues. Germline loops: CDR1 SGHNT, CDR2 YYREEE (reference sequence). CDR3 DNA: TGTGCCAGCAGCCGGGGGACGGACGGAAGCACAGATACGCAGTATTTT. It codes for CASSRGTDGSTDTQYF.

The J gene is TRBJ2-6, the V gene TRBV5-1; D possibly corresponds to TRBD1 (5 bases). Germline V CDR1 and CDR2: SGHRS, YFSETQ. The germline V and J ends were trimmed by 5 bases and 4 bases, with 13 bases remaining between them. The CDR3 is 15 residues long. The CDR3 DNA follows: TGCGCCAGCAGTTCACAGGCATCCGGGGCCAACGTCCTGACTTTC. It encodes CASSSQASGANVLTF. The full variable domain, its missing parts supplied by reference TRBV5-1 and TRBJ2-6, is KAGVTQTPRYLIKTRGQQVTLSCSPISGHRSVSWYQQTPGQGLQFLFEYFSETQRNKGNFPGRFSGRQFSNSRSEMNVSTLELGDSALYLCASSSQASGANVLTFGAGSRLTVL.

The chain has TRBV15 and TRBJ2-7, with 11 bases identical to TRBD1. Germline V gene lookup returns CDR1 LNHNV and CDR2 YYDKDF (reference sequence). The ends lost 2 bases at V and 2 bases at J; junction bases unmatched: 5. The CDR3 loop spans 16 amino acids. The CDR3, as DNA: TGTGCCACCAGCAGAAGGACAGGGGGCCGCCCCTACGAGCAGTACTTC. It translates to CATSRRTGGRPYEQYF.

The chain uses TRBV28 and TRBJ2-3; TRBD2 might be the D (6 bases). This CDR3 region has 15 residues. CDR1 is MDHEN, CDR2 SYDVKM, per germline. With 6 bases removed from V and 2 bases from J, the gap between germline ends came to 15 bases. The CDR3 sequence is CASRGTPGFTDTQYF. In DNA form, the CDR3 reads TGTGCCAGCAGGGGGACTCCAGGGTTCACAGATACGCAGTATTTT.

The chain couples TRBV12-5 to TRBJ2-5, with D possibly TRBD2 on 6 matching bases. The germline CDR1 and CDR2 sequences are LGHNT and FRNRAP. The V end was cut by 2 bases, the J end by 4 bases, with 14 bases between. The CDR3 has 15 amino acids. The CDR3, as DNA: TGTGCTAGTGGTTTGCCCCCCCGGGGGACAGAGACCCAGTACTTC. Amino acid sequence: CASGLPPRGTETQYF.

The chain carries TRBV11-3 and TRBJ2-1; D remains unclear. There are 16 residues in the CDR3. Germline-derived CDR1 and CDR2 are SGHNT and YENEEA. Trimming took 1 base from V and 2 from J, leaving 12 bases between them. The CDR3 DNA sequence: TGTGCCAGCAGCTTAGCCCTTTGGCTTGCCTACAATGAGCAGTTCTTC. This sequence encodes CASSLALWLAYNEQFF. Full variable domain (rest looked up from reference TRBV11-3 and TRBJ2-1): EAGVVQSPRYKIIEKKQPVAFWCNPISGHNTLYWYLQNLGQGPELLIRYENEEAVDDSQLPKDRFSAERLKGVDSTLKIQPAELGDSAVYLCASSLALWLAYNEQFFGPGTRLTVL.

The chain combines TRBV4-3 with TRBJ2-5, with D unresolved. Per germline, CDR1 LGHNA and CDR2 YSLEER. V was cut by 3 bases and J by 0 bases, with 14 bases left in between. The CDR3 is 16 amino acids. The CDR3 protein is CASSQGDKDNQETQYF. The CDR3 nucleotides are TGCGCCAGCAGCCAGGGCGACAAAGACAACCAAGAGACCCAGTACTTC.

The V gene is TRBV30, the J gene TRBJ1-5; 8 nucleotides agree with TRBD1. The junction had 5 bases not matched to a gene; V was cut back by 2 bases and J by 2 bases. The CDR3 spans 15 residues. Per germline, CDR1 GTSNPN and CDR2 SVGIG (reference sequence). CDR3 protein: CAWSQDRVGNQPQHF. The CDR3 DNA is TGTGCCTGGAGTCAGGACAGGGTGGGCAATCAGCCCCAGCATTTT.

The chain is built from TRBV5-1 and TRBJ1-2; D may be TRBD1 (6 bases). Germline V gene data show CDR1 as SGHRS and CDR2 as YFSETQ. Trimming removed 2 bases from V and 1 base from J, with 12 bases in between. CDR3 size: 15 residues. Here the CDR3 reads CASSFRGPLNYGYTF. DNA of the CDR3: TGCGCCAGCAGCTTCAGGGGACCCCTTAACTATGGCTACACCTTC.

This clone was observed once. The same CDR3 arises from other DNA sequences in this sample as well. CDR3 loop: CASSYEGLAADTQYF. CDR3 DNA sequence: TGTGCCAGCAGTTATGAGGGACTAGCGGCAGATACGCAGTATTTT. The chain uses TRBV6-5 and TRBJ2-3, with 11 positions matching TRBD2. This CDR3 is built from 15 residues. J was trimmed by 4 bases and V by 3 bases; bases with no gene match: 3. The germline gives CDR1 MNHEY, CDR2 SVGAGI.

V gene TRBV6-5 combines with J gene TRBJ1-2; tentative D call: TRBD1 (6 bases). V dropped 5 bases and J dropped 2 bases, with 9 bases sitting between them. The CDR3 has 13 amino acids. From germline, CDR1 is MNHEY and CDR2 SVGAGI. CDR3 coding DNA: TGTGCCAGCAGTCGACAGGAGAACTATGGCTACACCTTC. Translation gives CASSRQENYGYTF.

V and J are TRBV7-2 and TRBJ2-2, with a weak D call TRBD1 (6 bases). The CDR3 sequence is 19 residues long. Germline V CDR1 and CDR2: SGHTA, FQGNSA. Trimming left V 2 bases short and J 5 bases short, with 24 bases between. CDR3 sequence (DNA): TGTGCCAGCAGCTTATCCCCCTTCAAGTGGACAGCCGTGACCGGGGAGCTGTTTTTT. It encodes CASSLSPFKWTAVTGELFF.

The chain recombines TRBV7-8 with TRBJ1-1; D is possibly TRBD1 (6 bases). Trimming stripped 6 bases from V and 6 bases from J, with 14 bases between. The V gene's germline CDR1 is SGHVS and CDR2 FQNEAQ. The CDR3 loop spans 13 amino acids. CDR3 nucleotide sequence: TGTGCCAGCAGTTCCCGCAGGGGACCTGAAGCTTTCTTT. Translating gives CASSSRRGPEAFF.

This clone was found once. The chain employs TRBV27 and TRBJ1-6; 9 bases are a match to TRBD1. Germline V gene sequence: CDR1 MNHEY, CDR2 SMNVEV (reference sequence). The CDR3 covers 16 residues. V lost 6 bases to trimming and J lost 2 bases; unmatched junction nucleotides: 5. This CDR3 reads CASRRTGEAYNSPLHF. The CDR3 nucleotides are TGTGCCAGCAGACGGACAGGGGAAGCCTATAATTCACCCCTCCACTTT.

This rearrangement joins TRBV20-1 to TRBJ2-1; the D gene could be TRBD1 or TRBD2 (6 bases each). The CDR3 totals 10 residues. Per the germline V gene, CDR1 is DFQATT and CDR2 is SNEGSKA (reference sequence). CDR3 region: CSVGGNEQFF. The CDR3 DNA reads as TGCAGCGTAGGGGGGAATGAGCAGTTCTTC.

This chain connects TRBV7-9 to TRBJ1-3; TRBD1 aligns across 9 bases. V shed 5 bases, J shed 2 bases, and the junction held 7 bases outside the gene matches. The CDR3 sequence is 16 residues long. Germline CDR1 and CDR2: SEHNR and FQNEAQ (reference sequence). The CDR3 nucleotides are TGTGCCAGCAGCGAACAGGGGGCGTTTACTGGAAACACCATATATTTT. Translation gives CASSEQGAFTGNTIYF.

The chain employs TRBV7-6 and TRBJ2-2, with TRBD2 matching 7 bases. Trimming at V came to 2 bases and at J to 1 base, leaving 4 bases not matched to a gene. The V gene's germline CDR1 is SGHVS and CDR2 FNYEAQ. The CDR3 has 16 amino acids. Written as DNA, the CDR3 is TGTGCCAGCAGCTTACGGCTAGCGGAGAACACCGGGGAGCTGTTTTTT. Its protein is CASSLRLAENTGELFF.

The genes are TRBV7-2 and TRBJ2-4; D might be TRBD2 (6 bases). Deletions cut 5 bases from V and 0 bases from J, with 14 bases between. Germline V lookup: CDR1 SGHTA, CDR2 FQGNSA. CDR3 size: 16 residues. This CDR3 reads CASSPLDGGAKNIQYF. In DNA, the CDR3 is TGTGCCAGCAGCCCCCTTGACGGGGGAGCCAAAAACATTCAGTACTTC.

This clone was seen only a few times. Here the CDR3 reads CASSLGTSGDTDTQYF. CDR3 coding DNA: TGTGCCAGCAGCCTCGGGACTAGCGGAGACACAGATACGCAGTATTTT. The gene calls are TRBV11-1 and TRBJ2-3; TRBD2 matches 11 bases. Germline CDR1 and CDR2: SGHAT and FQDESV (reference sequence). The CDR3 has 16 residues. J lost 2 bases, V lost 5 bases, and 6 bases had no gene match.

This rearrangement joins TRBV30 to TRBJ2-1; 11 bases align to TRBD1. The V gene end was trimmed by 2 bases and the J gene end by 7 bases; junction bases not matched to a gene: 13. Germline-derived CDR1 and CDR2 are GTSNPN and SVGIG (reference sequence). This CDR3 is 17 amino acids long. In DNA, the CDR3 is TGTGCCTGGAGTAACGGACAGGGGGCGCTGGGGACGAATGAGCAGTTCTTC. As protein: CAWSNGQGALGTNEQFF.

This clone occurred many times. V usage is TRBV5-1 and J usage is TRBJ1-1; a weak D match, TRBD1 (5 bases). V was trimmed by 6 bases and J by 1 base, leaving 10 bases between them. The CDR3 totals 13 residues. In germline, CDR1 is SGHRS, CDR2 YFSETQ. The CDR3: CASTRQPNTEAFF. For the CDR3, the DNA is TGCGCCAGCACACGACAGCCGAACACTGAAGCTTTCTTT.

The V call is TRBV19, the J call TRBJ2-5; 9 bases agree with TRBD1. Trimming at V came to 5 bases and at J to 5 bases, leaving 3 bases not matched to a gene. Looked up from germline, CDR1 is LNHDA and CDR2 is SQIVND (reference sequence). The CDR3 has 13 amino acids. Here the CDR3 reads CASSRGQGETQYF. Here the CDR3 DNA reads TGTGCCAGTAGTCGCGGACAGGGGGAGACCCAGTACTTC.

The V call is TRBV9, the J call TRBJ2-6; 8 nucleotides match TRBD2. Germline values: CDR1 SGDLS, CDR2 YYNGEE. This CDR3 has 17 residues. Unmatched junction bases numbered 8, after V lost 4 bases and J lost 2 bases. Here the CDR3 reads CASSTRLASAGANVLTF. The CDR3 DNA sequence: TGTGCCAGCAGCACCCGACTAGCGTCGGCTGGGGCCAACGTCCTGACTTTC.